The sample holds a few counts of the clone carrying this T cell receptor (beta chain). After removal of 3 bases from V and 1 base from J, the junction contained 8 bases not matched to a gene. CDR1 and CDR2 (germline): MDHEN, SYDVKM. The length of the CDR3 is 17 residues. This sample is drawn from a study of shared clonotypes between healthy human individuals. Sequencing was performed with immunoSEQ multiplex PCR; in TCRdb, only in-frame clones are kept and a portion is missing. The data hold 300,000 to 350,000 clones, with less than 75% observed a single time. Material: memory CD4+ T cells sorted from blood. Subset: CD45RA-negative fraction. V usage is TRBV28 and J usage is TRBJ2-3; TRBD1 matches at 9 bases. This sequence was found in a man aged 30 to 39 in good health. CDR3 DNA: TGTGCCAGCAGTTTCGTCCGGGACAGGGTCCGCACAGATACGCAGTATTTT. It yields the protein CASSFVRDRVRTDTQYF.